Listed below are T cell receptor beta chains from one sample, sequenced in a study of PD-1 blockade in classical Hodgkin lymphoma. Sequencing was performed with immunoSEQ multiplex PCR; in TCRdb, only in-frame clones are kept and a portion is missing. Of 20,000 to 25,000 clones listed, 60% to 85% are singletons. The source material was peripheral blood mononuclear cells (PBMCs), sampled before the second cycle of nivolumab. The origin of the receptors is a human donor with classical Hodgkin lymphoma. CDR3s include the opening cysteine and the closing phenylalanine or tryptophan. D genes are given only for firm matches. Clone size, where shown, is once, few, many, or a class for clones that have expanded.

D gene	clone size	J gene	V gene	CDR3 protein	CDR3 DNA
-	-	TRBJ2-5	TRBV6-5	CASSYSSGGETQYF	TGTGCCAGCAGTTACTCGAGCGGTGGGGAGACCCAGTACTTC
TRBD2	-	TRBJ2-1	TRBV9	CASSVTSGSASYNEQFF	TGTGCCAGCAGCGTTACTAGCGGGAGTGCTTCCTACAATGAGCAGTTCTTC
TRBD1	few	TRBJ2-6	TRBV5-1	CASSFRGQGIGNSGANVLTF	TGCGCCAGCAGCTTTCGAGGACAGGGGATCGGGAACTCTGGGGCCAACGTCCTGACTTTC
-	-	TRBJ2-7	TRBV28	CATGQPVYEQYF	TGTGCCACCGGACAGCCCGTCTACGAGCAGTACTTC
TRBD2	-	TRBJ2-3	TRBV29-1	CSVEKGRGGTDTQYF	TGCAGCGTTGAAAAGGGGAGGGGAGGCACAGATACGCAGTATTTT
TRBD2	-	TRBJ2-1	TRBV7-2	CASSVGLLAGVGIF	TGTGCCAGCAGCGTAGGGCTTCTAGCGGGAGTGGGGATCTTC
-	-	TRBJ2-5	TRBV27	CATFHRAGETQYF	TGTGCCACCTTTCACAGGGCCGGGGAGACCCAGTACTTC
-	-	TRBJ1-4	TRBV5-1	CASSFRGRNLATNEKLFF	TGCGCCAGCAGCTTCCGGGGCCGAAACCTTGCAACTAATGAAAAACTGTTTTTT
-	-	TRBJ2-1	TRBV18	CASSPPGGLTYNEQFF	TGTGCCAGCTCACCACCGGGCGGGTTAACCTACAATGAGCAGTTCTTC
TRBD2	once	TRBJ2-3	TRBV28	CASSTGTNTQYF	TGTGCCAGCAGTACCGGGACTAACACGCAGTATTTT
-	-	TRBJ1-1	TRBV28	CASSRATEAFF	TGTGCCAGCAGCCGGGCCACTGAAGCTTTCTTT
TRBD1	-	TRBJ2-5	TRBV10-2	CASGQGISTQYF	TGCGCCAGCGGACAGGGAATCAGTACCCAGTACTTC
-	-	TRBJ2-7	TRBV5-1	CASSLKGNEQYF	TGCGCCAGCAGCTTGAAAGGGAACGAGCAGTACTTC
-	-	TRBJ1-1	TRBV7-2	CASSLGSLNTEAFF	TGTGCCAGCAGCTTAGGCAGTCTGAACACTGAAGCTTTCTTT
-	-	TRBJ1-1	TRBV7-8	CASAPYTEAFF	TGTGCCAGCGCCCCTTATACTGAAGCTTTCTTT
-	once	TRBJ2-7	TRBV5-4	CASSFGGTLYEQYF	TGTGCCAGCAGCTTTGGGGGGACTCTCTACGAGCAGTACTTC
-	-	TRBJ2-3	TRBV5-1	CASSLMDKVTDTQYF	TGCGCCAGCAGCTTGATGGACAAAGTTACAGATACGCAGTATTTT
TRBD1	-	TRBJ1-6	TRBV7-6	CASSLDVDRGYNSPLHF	TGTGCCAGCAGCTTAGACGTGGACAGGGGCTATAATTCACCCCTCCACTTT
TRBD2	-	TRBJ2-5	TRBV5-4	CASSVGLAVGETQYF	TGTGCCAGCAGCGTGGGACTAGCGGTCGGAGAGACCCAGTACTTC
-	-	TRBJ2-7	TRBV15	CATSRVGGGGSYEQYF	TGTGCCACCAGCAGAGTAGGGGGGGGAGGGTCCTACGAGCAGTACTTC
-	-	TRBJ1-5	TRBV19	CASSRPGQVSNQPQHF	TGTGCCAGTAGTAGGCCGGGACAAGTTAGCAATCAGCCCCAGCATTTT
-	-	TRBJ2-5	TRBV25-1	CASSGRAWFLETQYF	TGTGCCAGCAGTGGCAGGGCCTGGTTCTTGGAGACCCAGTACTTC
TRBD1	-	TRBJ1-1	TRBV6-1	CASETGATNTEAFF	TGTGCCAGCGAGACAGGGGCAACGAACACTGAAGCTTTCTTT
-	-	TRBJ2-1	TRBV5-8	CASSLDAAGHEQFF	TGTGCCAGCAGCTTGGATGCCGCAGGGCATGAGCAGTTCTTC
TRBD2	-	TRBJ2-1	TRBV7-6	CASSPRLAGDEQFF	TGTGCCAGCAGCCCCCGACTAGCGGGAGATGAGCAGTTCTTC
TRBD1	-	TRBJ2-5	TRBV7-6	CASSLPGQGAQETQYF	TGTGCCAGCAGCCTTCCGGGACAGGGGGCCCAAGAGACCCAGTACTTC
TRBD1	-	TRBJ2-3	TRBV2	CASSEVQGIDTQYF	TGTGCCAGCAGTGAAGTACAGGGGATAGATACGCAGTATTTT
TRBD1	-	TRBJ2-7	TRBV11-2	CASSFYRGSSYEQYF	TGTGCCAGCAGCTTTTACAGGGGATCCTCCTACGAGCAGTACTTC
TRBD2	-	TRBJ2-1	TRBV10-2	CASSPGLAGLDEQFF	TGCGCCAGCAGCCCGGGACTAGCGGGACTGGATGAGCAGTTCTTC
TRBD2	-	TRBJ2-1	TRBV7-9	CASSLLAGVVHEQFF	TGTGCCAGCAGCTTGCTAGCGGGAGTTGTCCATGAGCAGTTCTTC
-	-	TRBJ2-4	TRBV28	CASSTDTIQYF	TGTGCCAGCAGTACAGACACCATTCAGTACTTC
-	-	TRBJ1-1	TRBV7-9	CASSPQGLEAFF	TGTGCCAGCAGCCCACAGGGATTGGAAGCTTTCTTT
-	few	TRBJ2-5	TRBV9	CASSVRPIEETQYF	TGTGCCAGCAGCGTAAGACCCATTGAAGAGACCCAGTACTTC
-	-	TRBJ2-2	TRBV7-2	CASSLPRGGVNTGELFF	TGTGCCAGCAGCCTCCCTCGGGGCGGGGTGAACACCGGGGAGCTGTTTTTT
-	-	TRBJ2-1	TRBV2	CASRPTSSSYNEQFF	TGTGCCAGCAGACCTACTAGCTCATCCTACAATGAGCAGTTCTTC
-	-	TRBJ1-4	TRBV10-1	CASSEGQGRCEKLFF	TGCGCCAGCAGTGAGGGGCAGGGAAGGTGTGAAAAACTGTTTTTT
TRBD1	-	TRBJ2-2	TRBV2	CARSGTGCCTGELFF	TGTGCCAGGAGCGGGACAGGGTGTTGCACCGGGGAGCTGTTTTTT
-	-	TRBJ2-7	TRBV15	CATSRGQEAYEQYF	TGTGCCACCAGCAGAGGACAGGAGGCCTACGAGCAGTACTTC
TRBD1	-	TRBJ2-3	TRBV11-2	CASSPGTGHTDTQYF	TGTGCCAGCAGCCCCGGGACAGGGCATACAGATACGCAGTATTTT
-	-	TRBJ2-7	TRBV7-9	CASSFKGNEQYF	TGTGCCAGCAGCTTTAAGGGTAACGAGCAGTACTTC
-	-	TRBJ2-5	TRBV18	CASFSALQETQYF	TGTGCCAGCTTTAGTGCTCTCCAAGAGACCCAGTACTTC
-	-	TRBJ2-2	TRBV5-1	CASSLQGIELAGELFF	TGCGCCAGCAGCTTACAGGGTATAGAACTTGCCGGGGAGCTGTTTTTT
TRBD1	-	TRBJ1-4	TRBV19	CASRGYDEKLFF	TGTGCCAGCAGGGGGTATGATGAAAAACTGTTTTTT
TRBD2	-	TRBJ2-1	TRBV27	CASSLGLAGSYNEQFF	TGTGCCAGCAGCCTCGGACTAGCGGGAAGTTACAATGAGCAGTTCTTC
-	-	TRBJ1-2	TRBV5-1	CASSLRADDNYGYTF	TGCGCCAGCAGCTTGCGGGCAGATGATAACTATGGCTACACCTTC
-	few	TRBJ2-7	TRBV11-3	CASTLGPTYEQYF	TGTGCCAGCACCCTGGGCCCGACCTACGAGCAGTACTTC